The 25 T cell receptor beta chains reported below all come from one sample, sequenced in a study of control samples from healthy donors and cancer patients. Assay: immunoSEQ multiplex PCR; the TCRdb copy retains only in-frame clones and omits some. The sample has approximately 230,000 clones; approximately 80% are singletons. The specimen was PBMCs. All receptors come from a woman in her fifties or sixties with lung cancer.

This clone has just one count. The gene calls are TRBV3-1 (or the pseudogene TRBV3-2) and TRBJ1-2, with D possibly matching TRBD1 (5 bases). Trimming took 5 bases from V and 8 from J, leaving 15 bases between them. CDR3 length: 13 amino acids. Germline V gene sequence: CDR1 LGHDT, CDR2 YNNKEL (reference sequence). The CDR3 region is CASSEGDFGGYTF. The CDR3 region has the DNA TGTGCCAGCAGCGAAGGGGATTTCGGAGGCTACACCTTC.

This clone came up a few times. The rearrangement joins TRBV5-1 to TRBJ2-5, with D possibly being TRBD2 (5 bases). The CDR3 totals 15 residues. V was shortened by 2 bases and J by 1 base, with 12 bases between the two germline ends. Germline loops: CDR1 SGHRS, CDR2 YFSETQ. CDR3 protein: CASSFGLRLQETQYF. CDR3 nucleotides: TGCGCCAGCAGCTTCGGACTGCGACTCCAAGAGACCCAGTACTTC. The entire variable domain, with the rest obtained from reference TRBV5-1 and TRBJ2-5, is as follows: KAGVTQTPRYLIKTRGQQVTLSCSPISGHRSVSWYQQTPGQGLQFLFEYFSETQRNKGNFPGRFSGRQFSNSRSEMNVSTLELGDSALYLCASSFGLRLQETQYFGPGTRLLVL.

The genes are TRBV29-1 and TRBJ1-4, with unresolved D. Trimming shortened V by 7 bases and J by 6 bases, and 15 bases separated the two germline ends. This CDR3 spans 13 amino acids. Germline CDR1 SQVTM, CDR2 ANQGSEA. The CDR3 coding sequence is TGCAGCGGGATTTCCAACGGGGATGAAAAACTGTTTTTT. Translating gives CSGISNGDEKLFF. Variable domain in full (rest from reference TRBV29-1 and TRBJ1-4): SAVISQKPSRDICQRGTSLTIQCQVDSQVTMMFWYRQQPGQSLTLIATANQGSEATYESGFVIDKFPISRPNLTFSTLTVSNMSPEDSSIYLCSGISNGDEKLFFGSGTQLSVL.

This clone was counted a few times. CDR3 in amino acids: CASSPDRGRREKLFF. CDR3 bases: TGTGCCAGCTCACCTGACAGGGGACGCAGGGAAAAACTGTTTTTT. The chain carries TRBV18 and TRBJ1-4, with 8 bases identical to TRBD1. Germline loops: CDR1 KGHSH, CDR2 LQKENI. V dropped 3 bases and J dropped 8; count of bases not matched to a gene: 8. The CDR3 contains 15 residues.

The chain combines TRBV3-1 (or the pseudogene TRBV3-2) with TRBJ2-7; 7 bases fit TRBD2. The V gene end was trimmed by 8 bases and the J gene end by 5 bases; junction bases not matched to a gene: 6. Looked up from germline, CDR1 is LGHDT and CDR2 is YNNKEL (reference sequence). This CDR3 region has 12 residues. CDR3 sequence: CASGSTSDEQYF. As DNA, the CDR3 is TGTGCCAGCGGCTCCACTAGCGACGAGCAGTACTTC.

The sample holds a few counts of this clone. The chain employs TRBV28 and TRBJ2-1, with D possibly being TRBD2 (6 bases). This CDR3 spans 17 amino acids. Germline-derived CDR1 and CDR2 are MDHEN and SYDVKM. V shed 1 base and J shed 2 bases, with 15 bases lying between them. CDR3 nucleotides: TGTGCCAGCAGTTTATCCGTCGGTTCGGGGGCCTACAATGAGCAGTTCTTC. Amino acids: CASSLSVGSGAYNEQFF.

A single count supports this clone. The gene calls are TRBV18 and TRBJ2-2; either TRBD1 or TRBD2 may fit D (5 bases each). Germline V gene lookup returns CDR1 KGHSH and CDR2 LQKENI. Trimming left V 2 bases short and J 4 bases short, with 11 bases between. This CDR3 has 15 residues. Here the CDR3 reads CASSPTTEGTGELFF. DNA for the CDR3: TGTGCCAGCTCACCAACGACAGAGGGCACCGGGGAGCTGTTTTTT.

V is TRBV11-1 and J is TRBJ2-6; D possibly corresponds to TRBD1 (6 bases). The germline V gene has CDR1 SGHAT and CDR2 FQDESV (reference sequence). The CDR3 consists of 16 residues. Between the trimmed V and J ends, which lost 5 bases and 4 bases, there was a span of 15 bases. This CDR3 is CASSHYGQFGANVLTF. CDR3 bases: TGTGCCAGCAGCCACTACGGACAGTTCGGGGCCAACGTCCTGACTTTC.

J is TRBJ2-7 and V is TRBV4-1, with TRBD1 matching 9 bases. This CDR3 contains 15 residues. Germline values: CDR1 MGHRA, CDR2 YSYEKL. With 6 bases clipped from V and 0 bases from J, the junction kept 6 bases outside the gene matches. CDR3 sequence (DNA): TGCGCCAGCAGTCTGACAGGGGGGTACTCCTACGAGCAGTACTTC. Translated, it gives CASSLTGGYSYEQYF.

As concerns this clone: Other DNA variants within this sample encode the same CDR3. The chain employs TRBV12-3 or TRBV12-4 and TRBJ2-7, with D possibly TRBD2 on 5 matching bases. The CDR3 has 13 residues. The germline V and J ends were trimmed by 4 bases and 1 base, with 8 bases remaining between them. The CDR3 is CASSWTGSYEQYF. CDR3 sequence (DNA): TGTGCCAGCAGTTGGACGGGATCCTACGAGCAGTACTTC.

This clone was counted a single time. The chain recombines TRBV9 with TRBJ2-1; 14 bases fit TRBD2. The CDR3 is made up of 18 amino acids. Germline loops: CDR1 SGDLS, CDR2 YYNGEE. V lost 4 bases, J lost 3 bases, and 9 bases stayed unmatched. The CDR3 DNA reads TGTGCCAGCAGCCTGGGACTAGCGGGAGCTCGCTTCTACAATGAGCAGTTCTTC. Translating gives CASSLGLAGARFYNEQFF.

This sequence joins TRBV10-1 and TRBJ2-3; 7 bases align to TRBD2. Per the germline V gene, CDR1 is WNHNN and CDR2 is SYGVQD (reference sequence). The length of the CDR3 is 14 residues. V was pared by 0 bases and J by 6 bases, with 3 bases of the junction left unmatched. The CDR3 loop is CASSESWEGDTQYF. CDR3 coding DNA: TGCGCCAGCAGTGAGTCCTGGGAGGGCGATACGCAGTATTTT.

The chain employs TRBV5-4 and TRBJ2-2, with 7 positions matching TRBD1. V dropped 4 bases and J dropped 6; count of bases not matched to a gene: 12. There are 16 residues in the CDR3. Germline V gene sequence: CDR1 SGHNT, CDR2 YYREEE (reference sequence). Here the CDR3 reads CASSLGAGGGSGELFF. CDR3 nucleotides: TGTGCCAGCAGCCTGGGTGCAGGGGGTGGCTCCGGGGAGCTGTTTTTT.

This rearrangement joins TRBV5-1 to TRBJ2-2; TRBD2 aligns across 7 bases. The CDR3 length is 15 residues. With 0 bases clipped from V and 3 bases from J, the junction kept 2 bases outside the gene matches. Germline V gives CDR1 SGHRS, CDR2 YFSETQ. For the CDR3, the DNA is TGCGCCAGCAGCTTGGAGGGGAGGGACACCGGGGAGCTGTTTTTT. Translated, it gives CASSLEGRDTGELFF.

V gene TRBV6-5 combines with J gene TRBJ1-2, with a tentative D call TRBD1 (5 bases). The ends were cut back, 6 bases at V and 4 bases at J, with 12 bases in the middle. The CDR3 covers 13 residues. Germline assignment: CDR1 MNHEY and CDR2 SVGAGI. The CDR3: CASRTTGSYGYTF. The CDR3 DNA follows: TGTGCCAGCAGAACTACAGGATCCTATGGCTACACCTTC.

This clone appeared once. The V call is TRBV5-1, the J call TRBJ2-7; D is unresolved. Germline V CDR1 and CDR2: SGHRS, YFSETQ. CDR3 length: 15 amino acids. V lost 4 bases and J lost 3, with 17 bases in between. CDR3 nucleotides: TGCGCCAGCAGCAACAATGGCCCAGGAAACTACGAGCAGTACTTC. Translated: CASSNNGPGNYEQYF. The full variable domain, its missing parts supplied by reference TRBV5-1 and TRBJ2-7, is KAGVTQTPRYLIKTRGQQVTLSCSPISGHRSVSWYQQTPGQGLQFLFEYFSETQRNKGNFPGRFSGRQFSNSRSEMNVSTLELGDSALYLCASSNNGPGNYEQYFGPGTRLTVT.

The chain couples TRBV24-1 to TRBJ1-5, with 8 bases fitting TRBD1. From germline, CDR1 is KGHDR and CDR2 SFDVKD. The trim removed 3 bases at V and 5 bases at J, leaving 5 bases unmatched. The CDR3 contains 15 residues. The CDR3 is CATSDPTGGDQPQHF. The CDR3 DNA follows: TGTGCCACCAGTGATCCCACAGGGGGGGATCAGCCCCAGCATTTT.

The chain employs TRBV9 and TRBJ1-1, with TRBD1 identical over 7 bases. The CDR3 is 17 amino acids. The germline gives CDR1 SGDLS, CDR2 YYNGEE. The trim removed 3 bases at V and 5 bases at J, leaving 16 bases unmatched. The CDR3 coding sequence is TGTGCCAGCAGCGATAGGCGGGGGAAGGGGGCTGGAACTGAAGCTTTCTTT. It specifies CASSDRRGKGAGTEAFF.

The chain links TRBV12-3 or TRBV12-4 to TRBJ2-3; 8 nucleotides align to TRBD1. V shed 6 bases and J 4 bases; nucleotides not matched to a gene: 0. The CDR3 has 12 amino acids. As DNA, the CDR3 is TGTGCCAGCAGACAGGGGGCAGATACGCAGTATTTT. Translating gives CASRQGADTQYF.

The J gene is TRBJ1-2, the V gene TRBV25-1, with 7 bases fitting TRBD1. J lost 3 bases, V lost 8 bases, and 6 bases had no gene match. CDR3 length equals 13 residues. Germline V gene data show CDR1 as MGHDK and CDR2 as SYGVNS. In DNA, the CDR3 is TGTGCCAGCCGCAGGGGGATCGACTATGGCTACACCTTC. It is translated as CASRRGIDYGYTF.

This clone has at least ten counts. The rearrangement joins TRBV4-2 to TRBJ1-2; TRBD1 might be the D (5 bases). Deletions cut 4 bases from V and 4 bases from J, with 16 bases between. Per the germline V gene, CDR1 is LGHNA and CDR2 is YNFKEQ. The CDR3 is 15 residues long. CDR3 nucleotide sequence: TGTGCCAGCAGCCCCCGCTCAACAGGCACCTATGGCTACACCTTC. Translated: CASSPRSTGTYGYTF.

Here the CDR3 reads CASSELGGGNTIYF. In DNA form, the CDR3 reads TGTGCCAGCAGTGAATTGGGGGGCGGAAACACCATATATTTT. The V call is TRBV25-1, the J call TRBJ1-3, with D possibly being TRBD1 (6 bases). This CDR3 has 14 residues. Germline loops: CDR1 MGHDK, CDR2 SYGVNS. Between the trimmed V and J ends, which lost 1 base and 4 bases, there was a span of 8 bases.

The chain couples TRBV18 to TRBJ2-5, with D hard to call. The CDR3 length is 13 residues. In germline, CDR1 is KGHSH, CDR2 LQKENI. V lost 3 bases and J 7 bases, leaving 12 bases between the germline ends. CDR3 sequence (DNA): TGTGCCAGCTCACCGGAACAAAAGGGGACCCAGTACTTC. Its translation is CASSPEQKGTQYF. Using reference TRBV18 and TRBJ2-5 for the parts outside the CDR3, the full variable domain is NAGVMQNPRHLVRRRGQEARLRCSPMKGHSHVYWYRQLPEEGLKFMVYLQKENIIDESGMPKERFSAEFPKEGPSILRIQQVVRGDSAAYFCASSPEQKGTQYFGPGTRLLVL.

The V call is TRBV7-6, the J call TRBJ1-1; D is unresolved. Germline V lookup: CDR1 SGHVS, CDR2 FNYEAQ. Trimming left V 0 bases short and J 7 bases short, with 0 bases between. This CDR3 is built from 10 residues. The CDR3 region has the DNA TGTGCCAGCAGCTTAGCTGAAGCTTTCTTT. This sequence encodes CASSLAEAFF.

The rearrangement uses TRBV5-1 and TRBJ2-2; D gene ambiguous. This CDR3 has 12 residues. CDR1 and CDR2 (germline): SGHRS, YFSETQ. The germline V and J ends were trimmed by 0 bases and 7 bases, with 4 bases remaining between them. The CDR3 reads CASSLVVGELFF. Written as DNA, the CDR3 is TGCGCCAGCAGCTTGGTGGTCGGGGAGCTGTTTTTT.